This T cell receptor (beta chain) appears in the sequencing data of a study of cytomegalovirus exposure and HLA in healthy donors. General study results and limits: A few CMV-associated chains were confirmed in vitro to be specific for CMV antigens.

As regards this clone: Its matching antigen is unknown.

Primers for the PCR totalled 60 Vbeta and 13 Jbeta. Using immunoSEQ multiplex PCR, the repertoire was profiled, and TCRdb retains in-frame clones only, with some absent. The sample lists 100,000 to 150,000 clones, about 74% seen once, with around 7% in the top ten. Germline assignment: CDR1 SNHLY and CDR2 FYNNEI. The CDR3 loop spans 15 amino acids. V lost 6 bases and J 8 bases, leaving 21 bases between the germline ends. This TCR was recovered from a man in his forties in good health and CMV-seropositive. V usage is TRBV2 and J usage is TRBJ2-3; tentative D call: TRBD1 (6 bases). Source material: PBMCs. CDR3: CASRRDNQLQSTQYF. In nucleotides, the CDR3 is TGTGCCAGCAGGAGGGACAACCAATTACAGAGTACGCAGTATTTT.